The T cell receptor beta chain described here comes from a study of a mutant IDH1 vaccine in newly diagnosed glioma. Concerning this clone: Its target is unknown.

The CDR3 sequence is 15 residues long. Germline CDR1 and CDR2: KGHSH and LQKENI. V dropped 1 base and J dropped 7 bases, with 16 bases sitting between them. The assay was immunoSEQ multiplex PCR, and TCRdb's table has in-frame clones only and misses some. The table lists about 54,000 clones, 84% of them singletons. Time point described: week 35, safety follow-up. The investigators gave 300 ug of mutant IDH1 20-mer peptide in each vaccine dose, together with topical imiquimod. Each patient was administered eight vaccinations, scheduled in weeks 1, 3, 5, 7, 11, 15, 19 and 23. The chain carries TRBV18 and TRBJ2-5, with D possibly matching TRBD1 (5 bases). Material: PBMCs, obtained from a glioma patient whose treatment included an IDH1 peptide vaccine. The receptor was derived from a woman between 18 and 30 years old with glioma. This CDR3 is CASSPRGGSPGTQYF. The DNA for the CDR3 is TGTGCCAGCTCACCACGGGGCGGCAGCCCAGGGACCCAGTACTTC.